This is a list of T cell receptor beta chains from one sample in a study of T cells in tuberculosis. TCRdb keeps only in-frame clones here, not all; method: immunoSEQ multiplex PCR. Among 7,400 or so clones, just under 95% were seen once, and the ten largest hold 11%. The sample taken for sequencing was PBMCs. These receptors were taken from an adult with tuberculosis. Both conserved end residues are part of each CDR3. D genes are given only for firm matches. Expanded clones get a size class; other rows say once, few or many, or leave the size out.

>NA|TRBV19|NA|TRBJ1-1
CASSKGADLTEAFF
TGTGCCAGTAGTAAAGGGGCGGATTTGACTGAAGCTTTCTTT
>NA|TRBV1|few|TRBJ2-7
CTSSQEVPTSGSRNEQYF
TGCACCAGCAGCCAAGAGGTCCCGACTAGCGGGAGCCGTAACGAGCAGTACTTC
>NA|TRBV27|hyperexpanded|TRBJ1-6
CASRSGKASPLHF
TGTGCCAGCAGGTCAGGGAAAGCATCACCCCTCCACTTT
>NA|TRBV7-9|NA|TRBJ2-2
CASSPQGRRTAGELFF
TGTGCCAGCAGCCCCCAGGGCAGAAGGACGGCCGGGGAGCTGTTTTTT
>NA|TRBV6-5|NA|TRBJ1-1
CASRISGTQNTEAFF
TGTGCCAGCCGCATATCCGGGACACAGAACACTGAAGCTTTCTTT
>NA|TRBV14|NA|TRBJ2-1
CASSQVTSNEQFF
TGTGCCAGCAGCCAAGTTACGAGCAATGAGCAGTTCTTC
>TRBD1|TRBV2|NA|TRBJ1-4
CASRRRTGVGEKLFF
TGTGCCAGCAGGCGTCGGACAGGGGTGGGTGAAAAACTGTTTTTT
>NA|TRBV7-9|NA|TRBJ2-7
CASSPRDEQYF
TGTGCCAGCAGCCCCAGGGACGAGCAGTACTTC
>NA|TRBV12-5|NA|TRBJ1-1
CASGLVKLAGTEAFF
TGTGCTAGTGGTTTGGTCAAGTTGGCTGGCACTGAAGCTTTCTTT
>TRBD2|TRBV7-9|NA|TRBJ2-1
CASSLKGRGEQFF
TGTGCCAGCAGCTTAAAAGGGAGGGGTGAGCAGTTCTTC
>NA|TRBV9|NA|TRBJ1-2
CASSVEEQTNYGYTF
TGTGCCAGCAGCGTAGAGGAACAGACTAACTATGGCTACACCTTC
>NA|TRBV9|NA|TRBJ1-3
CASSEGGSSGNTIYF
TGTGCCAGCAGCGAGGGGGGGTCCTCTGGAAACACCATATATTTT
>TRBD1|TRBV5-6|NA|TRBJ1-1
CASSLGQGKNTEAFF
TGTGCCAGCAGCTTGGGACAGGGGAAGAACACTGAAGCTTTCTTT
>NA|TRBV5-6|NA|TRBJ2-3
CASSSTQTGWTDTQYF
TGTGCCAGCAGCTCAACCCAAACAGGGTGGACAGATACGCAGTATTTT
>TRBD2|TRBV4-1|NA|TRBJ2-3
CASSQEGTSGRDTQYF
TGCGCCAGCAGCCAAGAAGGTACTAGCGGGAGGGATACGCAGTATTTT
>NA|TRBV9|NA|TRBJ2-2
CASSPPGRGNTGELFF
TGTGCCAGCAGCCCTCCCGGCAGGGGAAACACCGGGGAGCTGTTTTTT
>TRBD1|TRBV7-9|NA|TRBJ2-2
CASRYRGTGELFF
TGTGCCAGCAGATACAGGGGAACCGGGGAGCTGTTTTTT
>NA|TRBV6-1|NA|TRBJ1-2
CASTAGPYGYTF
TGTGCCAGCACCGCGGGGCCCTATGGCTACACCTTC
>TRBD1|TRBV10-3|NA|TRBJ2-2
CATTDRGDTGELFF
TGTGCCACCACGGACAGGGGGGACACCGGGGAGCTGTTTTTT
>NA|TRBV6-5|NA|TRBJ1-1
CASSYGGYTEAFF
TGTGCCAGCAGTTACGGGGGGTACACTGAAGCTTTCTTT
>NA|TRBV5-1|once|TRBJ2-1
CASSPVGYTYNEQFF
TGCGCCAGCAGCCCGGTGGGCTATACCTACAATGAGCAGTTCTTC
>TRBD2|TRBV25-1|NA|TRBJ2-1
CASLNGGGGYNEQFF
TGTGCCAGCCTGAATGGGGGGGGAGGGTACAATGAGCAGTTCTTC
>TRBD1|TRBV5-1|NA|TRBJ2-7
CASSYGQAAYEQYF
TGCGCCAGCAGCTATGGACAGGCCGCCTACGAGCAGTACTTC
>TRBD2|TRBV7-9|NA|TRBJ2-7
CASSSLAGGAYEQYF
TGTGCCAGCAGCTCTCTAGCGGGAGGAGCCTACGAGCAGTACTTC
>NA|TRBV9|NA|TRBJ2-2
CASSSLPPGNTGELFF
TGTGCCAGCAGCTCCCTCCCCCCGGGTAACACCGGGGAGCTGTTTTTT
>NA|TRBV6-1|NA|TRBJ1-2
CASSTPLGSAYGYTF
TGTGCCAGCAGTACTCCACTCGGGAGTGCCTATGGCTACACCTTC
>TRBD1|TRBV5-6|NA|TRBJ2-7
CASSSETGSSYEQYF
TGTGCCAGCAGCTCAGAGACAGGGAGCTCCTACGAGCAGTACTTC
>TRBD2|TRBV29-1|NA|TRBJ2-3
CSVEDREAGPSTDTQYF
TGCAGCGTTGAAGATCGGGAGGCAGGGCCTAGCACAGATACGCAGTATTTT
>NA|TRBV27|NA|TRBJ2-4
CASSPFQPTHLQGIQYF
TGTGCCAGCAGTCCCTTCCAACCGACCCACCTCCAGGGCATTCAGTACTTC
>NA|TRBV19|NA|TRBJ2-3
CASSITGTASTDTQYF
TGTGCCAGTAGTATTACAGGGACCGCTAGCACAGATACGCAGTATTTT
>NA|TRBV9|NA|TRBJ2-6
CASSVATDSGMGWANVLTF
TGTGCCAGCAGCGTAGCAACGGACAGTGGGATGGGATGGGCCAACGTCCTGACTTTC
>NA|TRBV5-1|NA|TRBJ1-2
CASSLEGTLYGYTF
TGCGCCAGCAGCTTGGAGGGGACACTTTATGGCTACACCTTC
>TRBD2|TRBV19|NA|TRBJ2-4
CASSLTTSGGRGRYF
TGTGCCAGTAGTCTAACGACTAGCGGGGGGCGGGGAAGGTACTTC
>TRBD1|TRBV5-1|NA|TRBJ2-3
CASSGGQGSADTQYF
TGCGCCAGCAGCGGGGGACAGGGGAGCGCAGATACGCAGTATTTT
>TRBD1|TRBV19|NA|TRBJ2-2
CASLDRGNTGELFF
TGTGCCAGTCTGGACAGGGGGAACACCGGGGAGCTGTTTTTT
>NA|TRBV5-1|NA|TRBJ2-5
CASRTGETQYF
TGCGCCAGCAGGACCGGGGAGACCCAGTACTTC
>TRBD2|TRBV4-2|NA|TRBJ2-3
CASSQGRGLAGGADTQYF
TGTGCCAGCAGCCAAGGTCGGGGACTAGCGGGGGGGGCAGATACGCAGTATTTT
>TRBD1|TRBV10-3|NA|TRBJ2-3
CAISERRGQGTDTQYF
TGTGCCATCAGTGAGAGACGGGGACAGGGCACAGATACGCAGTATTTT
>NA|TRBV4-1|NA|TRBJ2-1
CASSPSTVAETYNEQFF
TGCGCCAGCAGCCCCTCTACGGTAGCGGAAACCTACAATGAGCAGTTCTTC
>TRBD1|TRBV6-5|NA|TRBJ2-7
CASSYFTGGLREQYF
TGTGCCAGCAGTTACTTTACAGGGGGCTTGAGAGAGCAGTACTTC